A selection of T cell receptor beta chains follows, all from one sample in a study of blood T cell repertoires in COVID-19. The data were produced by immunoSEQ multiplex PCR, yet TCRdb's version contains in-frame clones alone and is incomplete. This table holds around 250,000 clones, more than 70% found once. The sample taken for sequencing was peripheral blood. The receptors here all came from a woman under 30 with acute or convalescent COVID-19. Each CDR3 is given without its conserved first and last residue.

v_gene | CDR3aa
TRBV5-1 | ASSLAQDFYGYT
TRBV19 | ASSIGGGVRGNEQF
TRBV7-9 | ASSPRRLQGGNEQF
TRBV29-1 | SVEEYSYGYT
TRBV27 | ASSLQGGQPQH
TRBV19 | ASSTTTGAAYEQY
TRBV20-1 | SASQVASEQY
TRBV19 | ASSDAGAEAF
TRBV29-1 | SVGKGLSYEQY
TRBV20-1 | SASAASGSRISSYEQY
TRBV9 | ASSPQRIRDYIGQY
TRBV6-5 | ASMAGARGTDTQY
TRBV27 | ASSPRQGGQY
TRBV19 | ASSTYGTGGSDEQY
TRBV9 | ASSAGTSTDTQY
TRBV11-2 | ASSSPPGLAVHYEQY
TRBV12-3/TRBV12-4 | ASTSDNYGYT
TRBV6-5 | ASSRDSDQPQH
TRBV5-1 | ASSLIPGQLNYGYT
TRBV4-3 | ASSQDTVDYPGAKNIQY
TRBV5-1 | ASSGLAGLSQETQY
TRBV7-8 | ASSSDFYEQY
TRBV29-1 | SVGGQGAGYT
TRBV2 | ASILGDEQY
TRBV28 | ASSLFRGLEQF
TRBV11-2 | ASSLPLGTQY
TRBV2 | ASYQGRDTQY
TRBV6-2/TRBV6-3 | ASSDWDSNNEQF
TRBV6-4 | ASSDSSKAGVNEQF
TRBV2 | ASRASRSWDRGEKLF
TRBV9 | ASSVVPPDRAHEQY
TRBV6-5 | ASSRVSRQPQH
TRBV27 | ASSLAGLRYEQY
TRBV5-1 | ASSLALEWRETQY
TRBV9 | ASSVGGSGWETQY
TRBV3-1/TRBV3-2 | ASSQDRANTGELF
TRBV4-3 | ASSQDSVGRLTTRGNEQF
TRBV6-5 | ASIGSGSTTGELF
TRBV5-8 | ASTRRTSSVGELF
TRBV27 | ASSLSDGEGVRTQY
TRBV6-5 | ASSFQPGQGRETQY
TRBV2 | ASSEAGTGNQPQH
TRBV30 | AWSVPGEQY
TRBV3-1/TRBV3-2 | ASSPPYGGGLSEQY
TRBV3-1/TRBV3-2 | ASSPLNAGIQETQY
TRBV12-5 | ASGLVRQGINYEQY
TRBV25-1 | ASSLAGDFSYGYT
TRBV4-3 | ASSQNYRFNEKLF
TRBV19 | ASSSLAVSYNEQF
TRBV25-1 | ASSINPQETQY
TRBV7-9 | ASSSGFGGDYGYT
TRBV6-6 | ASSPGGEVYNEQF
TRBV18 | ASSPEAGGVTQY
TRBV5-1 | ASSSGGTNYEQY
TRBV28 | ASRAGQGWGSNQPQH
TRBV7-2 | ASSLGTGRTEAF
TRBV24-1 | ATSEHAGTSGPYNEQF
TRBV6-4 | ASSDRGHTGELF
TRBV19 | ARRGQGPATNEKLF